This entry features one TCR beta chain sequence. No antigen is known for it. Random hexamers served to reverse transcribe roughly 0.5 to 1 ug RNA. A multiplex approach, immunoSEQ multiplex PCR, amplified TCR beta CDR3 across 54 Vbeta and 13 Jbeta. TCRdb reprocessed the immunoSEQ multiplex PCR reads via MiXCR and lists one record per CDR3 protein. The profile shows around 280,000 distinct CDR3 sequences, just over 90% of them singletons. The data were obtained in a study of CD8 T cells in Susac syndrome. Trimming shortened V by 6 bases and J by 5 bases, and 10 bases separated the two germline ends. The CDR3 runs 13 residues. Looked up from germline, CDR1 is SNHLY and CDR2 is FYNNEI. Study findings and constraints: The study recognized that its TCR sequencing and HLA analysis covered a relatively small number of individuals.

This sequence was found in a human donor with multiple sclerosis. The chain links TRBV2 to TRBJ2-2; D is perhaps TRBD2 (5 bases). The material sequenced was CD4+ T cells from PBMCs. As DNA, the CDR3 is TGTGCCAGCAGAGGACTCCGAACCGGGGAGCTGTTTTTT. Translation gives CASRGLRTGELFF.